This TCR beta chain is from a study of human T cells and chemical hapten exposure. Study-wide points: Relative to controls, expanded TCRs formed significantly more large CDR3 similarity clusters.

The time point: patch test 2, 6 weeks after DPC sensitization. Treatment of the sample: therapeutic diphenylcyclopropenone sensitization with weekly scalp DPC. MiXCR, run by TCRdb on the RACE reads, gives a single entry per CDR3 protein. Here the sample spans some 96,000 distinct CDR3 sequences, about a tenth being singletons. Turning to this clonotype: What it binds is not known.

V was shortened by 5 bases and J by 4 bases, with 6 bases between the two germline ends. The CDR3 contains 11 residues. CDR1 SEHNR and CDR2 FQNEAQ come from the germline V gene (reference sequence). The clonotype originates from a middle-aged woman with alopecia areata. Some clones in this sample may be carry-over from other donors' samples. The rearrangement uses TRBV7-9 and TRBJ2-7; tentatively, D is TRBD1 (5 bases). This specimen was whole blood, taken in connection with sensitization to the hapten diphenylcyclopropenone (DPC). The CDR3 reads CASSRQYEQYF. CDR3 DNA: TGTGCCAGCAGCCGACAGTACGAGCAGTACTTC.